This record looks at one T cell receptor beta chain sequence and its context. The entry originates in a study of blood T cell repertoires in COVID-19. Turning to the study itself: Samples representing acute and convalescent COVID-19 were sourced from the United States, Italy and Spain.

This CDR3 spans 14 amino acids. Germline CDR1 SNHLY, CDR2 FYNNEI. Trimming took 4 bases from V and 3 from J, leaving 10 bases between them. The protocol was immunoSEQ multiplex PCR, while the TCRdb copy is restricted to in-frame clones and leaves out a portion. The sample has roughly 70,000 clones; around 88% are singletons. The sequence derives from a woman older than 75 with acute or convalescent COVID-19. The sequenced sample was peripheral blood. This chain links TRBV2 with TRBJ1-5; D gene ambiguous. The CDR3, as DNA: TGTGCCAGCAGTGTCCGGCGGTCCAATCAGCCCCAGCATTTT. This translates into CASSVRRSNQPQHF. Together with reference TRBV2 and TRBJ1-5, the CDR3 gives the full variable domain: EPEVTQTPSHQVTQMGQEVILRCVPISNHLYFYWYRQILGQKVEFLVSFYNNEISEKSEIFDDQFSVERPDGSNFTLKIRSTKLEDSAMYFCASSVRRSNQPQHFGDGTRLSIL.